This T cell receptor beta chain was captured in a study of Ad26.COV2.S vaccination and SARS-CoV-2 variants. Overall study context: Once or twice, 56 days apart, Ad26.COV2.S was delivered intramuscularly.

Study-wide findings and caveats: Among vaccine recipients, spike-specific TCR breadth exceeded that of placebo recipients.

As regards this clone: Its cognate antigen is unknown.

Trimming removed 0 bases at V and 0 bases at J, with 14 bases between. The germline CDR1 and CDR2 sequences are LNHNV and YYDKDF (reference sequence). The CDR3 extends over 17 amino acids. Data came from immunoSEQ multiplex PCR; TCRdb stores just in-frame clones and leaves some out. The sample has approximately 500,000 clones; approximately 90% are singletons. Treatment given: 15 to 20 received Ad26.COV2.S at low or high dose, single or two shots; roughly 5 received placebo; per-sample allocation not given. Samples analyzed were those drawn on day 63 after the first vaccine or placebo injection. The sample came from a Boston adult aged 18-55 years.

The input for sequencing was peripheral blood, taken in a trial of Ad26.COV2.S vaccine versus placebo. V and J are TRBV15 and TRBJ2-5; D uncertain. This clonotype was sampled from a person aged 18 to 59 who received the Ad26.COV2.S COVID-19 vaccine or a placebo. CDR3 sequence (DNA): TGTGCCACCAGCAGAGATCCGGCCCGATCGTACCAAGAGACCCAGTACTTC. It codes for CATSRDPARSYQETQYF.